A selection of T cell receptor beta chains follows, all from one sample in a study of CD8 T cells in ankylosing spondylitis. From the 5' RACE reads, TCRdb called clonotypes with MiXCR, one entry per CDR3 protein. The sample has about 220,000 distinct CDR3 sequences; around 6.6% are singletons. The sample comprised blood, either unsorted or a sorted T cell fraction (not recorded which). The receptor source for this set is a male donor with ankylosing spondylitis. The CDR3 runs from the conserved cysteine through the conserved F or W. A D gene is named only where the DNA matches it firmly. Not every row has a clone size; where given, it reads once, few, many or a size class.

TRBJ1-6 | 14 | . | many | TRBV6-5 | TGTGCCAGCAGTTACTCGACAGATAATTCACCCCTCCACTTT | CASSYSTDNSPLHF
TRBJ1-2 | 12 | TRBD1 | many | TRBV28 | TGTGCCAGCAGTCTCACGGACAGGGTCACTGTCTTC | CASSLTDRVTVF
TRBJ1-2 | 13 | . | . | TRBV7-2 | TGTGCCAGCAGCCAAGCAGGGACCGATGGCTACACCTTC | CASSQAGTDGYTF
TRBJ2-5 | 14 | . | . | TRBV7-8 | TGTGCCAGCAGCTTAGCCGGGCCCGGGGAGACCCAGTACTTC | CASSLAGPGETQYF
TRBJ2-1 | 14 | TRBD2 | many | TRBV29-1 | TGCAGCGTCTTATTTAGCGGGTCATACAATGAGCAGTTCTTC | CSVLFSGSYNEQFF
TRBJ2-1 | 15 | . | many | TRBV5-6 | TGTGCCAGCACCAGATCGGGTAGCTCCTACAATGAGCAGTTCTTC | CASTRSGSSYNEQFF
TRBJ1-3 | 14 | . | . | TRBV7-9 | TGTGCCAGCAGCTTGGGGACCTCTGGAAACACCATATATTTT | CASSLGTSGNTIYF
TRBJ2-7 | 15 | TRBD2 | many | TRBV28 | TGTGCCAGCAGTTTAGCGGGAGAGGGGTCCTACGAGCAGTACTTC | CASSLAGEGSYEQYF
TRBJ2-5 | 16 | TRBD2 | many | TRBV12-3/TRBV12-4 | TGTGCCAGCAGTTTAGGGGTAGCGGGGAACCAAGAGACCCAGTACTTC | CASSLGVAGNQETQYF
TRBJ1-2 | 14 | TRBD1 | few | TRBV15 | TGTGCCACCAGCAGAGGGACAGGCGGCTATGGCTACACCTTC | CATSRGTGGYGYTF
TRBJ2-1 | 16 | TRBD2 | . | TRBV11-2 | TGTGCCAGCAGCTTAACAACTAGCGGCTCCTACAATGAGCAGTTCTTC | CASSLTTSGSYNEQFF
TRBJ2-4 | 15 | . | . | TRBV20-1 | TGCAGTGCTAGAGGAGTGGGGATCGCCAAAAACATTCAGTACTTC | CSARGVGIAKNIQYF
TRBJ2-5 | 16 | . | many | TRBV7-9 | TGTGCCAGCAGCTTAGTTCCGGACCCTAATCAAGAGACCCAGTACTTC | CASSLVPDPNQETQYF
TRBJ2-1 | 12 | . | many | TRBV14 | TGTGCCAGCAGCTATGGGGGCAATGAGCAGTTCTTC | CASSYGGNEQFF
TRBJ2-3 | 15 | . | few | TRBV18 | TGTGCCAGCTCACCAAGGACGGCAACCACAGATACGCAGTATTTT | CASSPRTATTDTQYF
TRBJ1-2 | 11 | . | many | TRBV6-2/TRBV6-3 | TGTGCCAGCAGTCCCTTACTCGGCTACACCTTC | CASSPLLGYTF
TRBJ2-5 | 14 | . | many | TRBV7-9 | TGTGCCAGCAGAGATGGGGGACTCCAAGAGACCCAGTACTTC | CASRDGGLQETQYF
TRBJ2-2 | 15 | . | . | TRBV12-3/TRBV12-4 | TGTGCCAGCAGTTTTAAGGGGGAGAAGGGCGGGGAGCTGTTTTTT | CASSFKGEKGGELFF
TRBJ1-1 | 14 | . | . | TRBV3-1 | TGTGCCAGCAGCCAAGAATGGGGGATGGCTGAAGCTTTCTTT | CASSQEWGMAEAFF
TRBJ2-5 | 15 | TRBD2 | few | TRBV4-2 | TGTGCCAGCGGGCAGCGGGAGGGCCGGGCGGAGACCCAGTACTTC | CASGQREGRAETQYF
TRBJ2-7 | 16 | TRBD1 | many | TRBV27 | TGTGCCAGCACCAGAGGGGCCGGACAGGGGATTTACGAGCAGTACTTC | CASTRGAGQGIYEQYF
TRBJ1-3 | 14 | . | many | TRBV6-1 | TGTGCCAGCAGCCTGACAGGAGATGGAAACACCATATATTTT | CASSLTGDGNTIYF
TRBJ1-1 | 13 | . | many | TRBV7-9 | TGTGCCAGCAGCTTGGTTAGGGATCCTGAAGCTTTCTTT | CASSLVRDPEAFF
TRBJ2-2 | 16 | . | many | TRBV4-1 | TGCGCCAGCAGCCAACCTACAGGGAGCCGGGCCGGGGAGCTGTTTTTT | CASSQPTGSRAGELFF
TRBJ2-3 | 15 | . | many | TRBV3-1 | TGTGCCAGCAGCCCCAAACCCCCCTGGCCAGATACGCAGTATTTT | CASSPKPPWPDTQYF
TRBJ2-7 | 12 | TRBD2 | few | TRBV20-1 | TGCAGTGTATCTAGCGGGAGTTACGAGCAGTACTTC | CSVSSGSYEQYF
TRBJ2-2 | 13 | . | many | TRBV27 | TGTGCCAGCAGCTTCAGGGGTGCCGGGGAGCTGTTTTTT | CASSFRGAGELFF
TRBJ2-2 | 13 | . | many | TRBV27 | TGTGCCAGCACCCCGGCGGGCACCGGGGAGCTGTTTTTT | CASTPAGTGELFF
TRBJ2-1 | 16 | . | many | TRBV2 | TGTGCTACCTTAGGAACAGGGAGGGAGCGGGGACCCTGGGAGTTCTTC | CATLGTGRERGPWEFF
TRBJ2-5 | 17 | . | . | TRBV27 | TGTGCCAGCAGTTCGCTCTCCAATCGGCTTCTCGGGGAGACCCAGTACTTC | CASSSLSNRLLGETQYF
TRBJ2-7 | 14 | . | . | TRBV6-5 | TGTGCCAGCAGTTACTGTACAGCCCAGTGCGAGCAGTACTTC | CASSYCTAQCEQYF
TRBJ2-7 | 14 | TRBD1 | many | TRBV28 | TGTGCCAGCAGGACGACAGGGGACTCCTACGAGCAGTACTTC | CASRTTGDSYEQYF
TRBJ2-5 | 15 | . | few | TRBV5-6 | TGTGCCAGCAGCTTGGCCGATTTGGGATGGGAGACCCAGTACTTC | CASSLADLGWETQYF
TRBJ2-6 | 16 | . | . | TRBV4-2 | TGTGCCAGCAGCCAAGAAAAGAGCTCTGGGGCCAACGTCCTGACTTTC | CASSQEKSSGANVLTF
TRBJ2-7 | 13 | . | many | TRBV15 | TGTGCCACCAGCAGGACGTCCGACTACGAGCAGTACTTC | CATSRTSDYEQYF